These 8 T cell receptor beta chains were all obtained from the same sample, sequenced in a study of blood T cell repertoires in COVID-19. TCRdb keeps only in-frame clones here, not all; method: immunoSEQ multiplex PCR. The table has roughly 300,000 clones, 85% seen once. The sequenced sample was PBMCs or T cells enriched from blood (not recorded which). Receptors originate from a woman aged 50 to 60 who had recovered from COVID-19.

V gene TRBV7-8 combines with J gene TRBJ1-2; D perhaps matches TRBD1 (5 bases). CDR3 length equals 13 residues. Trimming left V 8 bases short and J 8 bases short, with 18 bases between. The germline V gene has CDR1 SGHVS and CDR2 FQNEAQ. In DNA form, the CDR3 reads TGTGCCAGCGCACCAGTCAGGGCGGGGGGCTACACCTTC. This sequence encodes CASAPVRAGGYTF.

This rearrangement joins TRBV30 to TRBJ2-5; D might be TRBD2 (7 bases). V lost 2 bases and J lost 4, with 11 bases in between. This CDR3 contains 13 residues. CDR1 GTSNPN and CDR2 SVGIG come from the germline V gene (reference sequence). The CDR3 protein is CAWSRGGSETQYF. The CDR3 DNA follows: TGTGCCTGGAGTCGCGGGGGCTCAGAGACCCAGTACTTC.

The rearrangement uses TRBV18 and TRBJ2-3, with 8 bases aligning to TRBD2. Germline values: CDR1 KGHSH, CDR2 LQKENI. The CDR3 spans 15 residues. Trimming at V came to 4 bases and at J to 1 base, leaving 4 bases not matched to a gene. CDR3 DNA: TGTGCCAGCTCACTAGGAGCGGGGGGCACAGATACGCAGTATTTT. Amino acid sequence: CASSLGAGGTDTQYF.

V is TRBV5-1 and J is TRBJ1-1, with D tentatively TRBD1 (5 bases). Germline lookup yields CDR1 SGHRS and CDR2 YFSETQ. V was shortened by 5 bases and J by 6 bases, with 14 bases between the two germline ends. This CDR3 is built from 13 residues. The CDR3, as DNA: TGCGCCAGCAGGCAAGTTCAGGGCCCTGAAGCTTTCTTT. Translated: CASRQVQGPEAFF.

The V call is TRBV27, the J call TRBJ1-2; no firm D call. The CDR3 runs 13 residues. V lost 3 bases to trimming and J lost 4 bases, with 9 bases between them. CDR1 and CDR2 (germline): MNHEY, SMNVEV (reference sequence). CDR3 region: CASSFADSYGYTF. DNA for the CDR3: TGTGCCAGCAGTTTCGCGGATTCCTATGGCTACACCTTC.

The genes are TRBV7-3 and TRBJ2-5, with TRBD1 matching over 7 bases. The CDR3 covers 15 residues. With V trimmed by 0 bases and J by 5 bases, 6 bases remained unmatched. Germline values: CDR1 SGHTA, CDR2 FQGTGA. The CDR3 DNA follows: TGTGCCAGCAGCTTAACCGCCGAGGACAGGGAGACCCAGTACTTC. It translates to CASSLTAEDRETQYF.

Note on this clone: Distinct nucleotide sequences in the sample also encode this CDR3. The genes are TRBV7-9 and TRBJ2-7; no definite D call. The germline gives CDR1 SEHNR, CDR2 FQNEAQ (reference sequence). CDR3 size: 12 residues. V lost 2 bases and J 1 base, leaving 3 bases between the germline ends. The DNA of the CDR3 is TGTGCCAGCAGCTTAACATCCTACGAGCAGTACTTC. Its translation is CASSLTSYEQYF.

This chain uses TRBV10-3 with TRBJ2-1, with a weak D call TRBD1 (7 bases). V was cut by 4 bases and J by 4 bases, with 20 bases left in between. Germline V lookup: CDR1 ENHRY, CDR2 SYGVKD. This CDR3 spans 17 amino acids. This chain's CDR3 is CAISGSPGGGLYNEQFF. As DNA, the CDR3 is TGTGCCATCAGTGGCAGTCCAGGAGGGGGCCTTTACAATGAGCAGTTCTTC.